The 24 T cell receptor beta chains presented below share a single source sample, sequenced in a study of T cells after somatic rescue of genetic block. The protocol was immunoSEQ multiplex PCR, while the TCRdb copy is restricted to in-frame clones and leaves out a portion. This table holds about 68,000 clones, 85% to 95% found once. Sequencing was done on a sample of peripheral blood mononuclear cells (PBMCs). The receptors were gathered from a man between 35 and 55 years old.

The chain employs TRBV4-2 and TRBJ2-2, with 9 bases lining up with TRBD2. With 0 bases clipped from V and 5 bases from J, the junction kept 7 bases outside the gene matches. Germline CDR1 reads LGHNA; CDR2 reads YNFKEQ. The CDR3 is 17 amino acids. In DNA form, the CDR3 reads TGTGCCAGCAGCCAAGATGTGACTAGCGGTGGGACCGGGGAGCTGTTTTTT. It encodes CASSQDVTSGGTGELFF.

The chain uses TRBV5-1 and TRBJ2-7; 10 nucleotides line up with TRBD1. With 2 bases clipped from V and 6 bases from J, the junction kept 5 bases outside the gene matches. The CDR3 loop spans 14 amino acids. The germline V gene encodes CDR1 SGHRS and CDR2 YFSETQ. CDR3 nucleotides: TGCGCCAGCAGCTTCAAGGACAGGGGGATCGAGCAGTACTTC. Residues: CASSFKDRGIEQYF.

J is TRBJ2-7 and V is TRBV30; 10 bases align to TRBD1. The CDR3 totals 12 residues. With 4 bases clipped from V and 7 bases from J, the junction kept 4 bases outside the gene matches. CDR1 and CDR2 from the germline V gene are GTSNPN and SVGIG (reference sequence). CDR3 nucleotides: TGTGCCTGGACCAGGACAGGGGGAGAGCAGTACTTC. Translation: CAWTRTGGEQYF.

This chain uses TRBV9 with TRBJ1-1; D is uncertain. The V and J ends lost 3 bases and 5 bases respectively, with 11 bases between them. Per the germline V gene, CDR1 is SGDLS and CDR2 is YYNGEE. The CDR3 contains 13 residues. CDR3 nucleotides: TGTGCCAGCAGCGAGGGAGGAGGGACTGAAGCTTTCTTT. It is translated as CASSEGGGTEAFF.

This clone showed up just once. The chain employs TRBV18 and TRBJ2-2, with TRBD1 matching over 8 bases. Losses at the gene ends were 5 bases for V and 2 bases for J; bases not matched to a gene: 1. From germline, CDR1 is KGHSH and CDR2 LQKENI. The CDR3 covers 14 residues. CDR3 region: CASSDRGNTGELFF. The CDR3 DNA reads TGTGCCAGCTCAGACAGGGGAAACACCGGGGAGCTGTTTTTT.

The CDR3 sequence is CASSAREREQFF. The CDR3 coding sequence is TGTGCCAGCAGCGCCAGGGAGAGGGAGCAGTTCTTC. The chain uses TRBV9 and TRBJ2-1, with D perhaps matching TRBD1 or TRBD2 (5 bases each). CDR3 length: 12 residues. Trimming removed 3 bases from V and 10 bases from J, with 11 bases in between. Germline V gene lookup returns CDR1 SGDLS and CDR2 YYNGEE.

V usage is TRBV9 and J usage is TRBJ1-3; D remains unclear. Trimming pared 2 bases from V and 3 bases from J, leaving 15 bases between. Germline V gives CDR1 SGDLS, CDR2 YYNGEE. The CDR3 length is 16 residues. The CDR3, as DNA: TGTGCCAGCAGCGTTGGTGGGGTTCCGGATGGAAACACCATATATTTT. Encoded protein: CASSVGGVPDGNTIYF. Combining the CDR3 with reference TRBV9 and TRBJ1-3 gives the whole variable domain DSGVTQTPKHLITATGQRVTLRCSPRSGDLSVYWYQQSLDQGLQFLIQYYNGEERAKGNILERFSAQQFPDLHSELNLSSLELGDSALYFCASSVGGVPDGNTIYFGEGSWLTVV.

The chain is built from TRBV5-4 and TRBJ2-7; 8 nucleotides line up with TRBD1. Germline CDR1 is SGHNT and CDR2 is YYREEE (reference sequence). The CDR3 length is 15 residues. V shed 4 bases and J 0 bases; nucleotides not matched to a gene: 6. CDR3 in DNA: TGTGCCAGCAGCAACCGGGACAGGAGCTCCTACGAGCAGTACTTC. Translation: CASSNRDRSSYEQYF.

The chain employs TRBV18 and TRBJ2-2; D might be TRBD2 (5 bases). CDR3 length: 15 amino acids. V was clipped by 0 bases and J by 3 bases, with 8 bases between them. CDR1 is KGHSH and CDR2 is LQKENI in the germline V gene. CDR3 sequence: CASSPPGVDTGELFF. Here the CDR3 DNA reads TGTGCCAGCTCACCACCGGGAGTTGACACCGGGGAGCTGTTTTTT. Full variable domain (outside the CDR3, taken from reference TRBV18 and TRBJ2-2): NAGVMQNPRHLVRRRGQEARLRCSPMKGHSHVYWYRQLPEEGLKFMVYLQKENIIDESGMPKERFSAEFPKEGPSILRIQQVVRGDSAAYFCASSPPGVDTGELFFGEGSRLTVL.

V is TRBV19 and J is TRBJ2-7, with 7 nucleotides matching TRBD1. This CDR3 has 14 residues. V lost 3 bases to trimming and J lost 5 bases; unmatched junction nucleotides: 7. CDR1 is LNHDA, CDR2 SQIVND, per germline (reference sequence). DNA for the CDR3: TGTGCCAGTAGTATCGACAGGGCCTCTAACGAGCAGTACTTC. Protein: CASSIDRASNEQYF.

This chain connects TRBV6-5 to TRBJ1-2, with TRBD1 identical over 10 bases. This CDR3 has 14 amino acids. V was clipped by 8 bases and J by 6 bases; unmatched bases: 9. CDR1 and CDR2 (germline): MNHEY, SVGAGI. The CDR3 sequence: CASGRGGQGHGYTF. CDR3 coding DNA: TGTGCCAGCGGGAGGGGGGGACAGGGGCATGGCTACACCTTC.

The chain employs TRBV7-6 and TRBJ2-3; D unresolved. From germline, CDR1 is SGHVS and CDR2 FNYEAQ. V dropped 2 bases and J dropped 1 base, with 13 bases sitting between them. The CDR3 has 16 residues. The CDR3 DNA follows: TGTGCCAGCAGCTTAAAGGCGGCAAGCGGCACAGATACGCAGTATTTT. It specifies CASSLKAASGTDTQYF. Drawing the rest from reference TRBV7-6 and TRBJ2-3, the complete variable domain is GAGVSQSPRYKVTKRGQDVALRCDPISGHVSLYWYRQALGQGPEFLTYFNYEAQQDKSGLPNDRFSAERPEGSISTLTIQRTEQRDSAMYRCASSLKAASGTDTQYFGPGTRLTVL.

The J gene is TRBJ2-7, the V gene TRBV13; 8 bases agree with TRBD1. Germline assignment: CDR1 PRHDT and CDR2 FYEKMQ (reference sequence). The CDR3 spans 14 residues. Trimming cost V 5 bases and J 2 bases; bases outside gene matches: 5. The CDR3 DNA sequence: TGTGCCAGCAGCCCTCTACAGGGGGCCTACGAGCAGTACTTC. This gives the protein CASSPLQGAYEQYF.

This chain connects TRBV30 to TRBJ2-5; a possible D gene is TRBD2 (5 bases). There are 14 residues in the CDR3. V lost 7 bases, J lost 2 bases, and 17 bases lay in between. Germline V gene lookup returns CDR1 GTSNPN and CDR2 SVGIG (reference sequence). Here the CDR3 DNA reads TGTGCCTTCACCCTCGGGAACATTCAAGAGACCCAGTACTTC. It codes for CAFTLGNIQETQYF.

This sequence joins TRBV4-2 and TRBJ2-1; 11 nucleotides line up with TRBD2. CDR3 length equals 19 residues. Germline assignment: CDR1 LGHNA and CDR2 YNFKEQ. The ends lost 0 bases at V and 3 bases at J; junction bases unmatched: 10. The CDR3: CASSQEGGLAGGIYNEQFF. Here the CDR3 DNA reads TGTGCCAGCAGCCAAGAAGGGGGGCTAGCGGGAGGTATCTACAATGAGCAGTTCTTC.

J is TRBJ1-4 and V is TRBV7-8; D ambiguous. Looked up from germline, CDR1 is SGHVS and CDR2 is FQNEAQ. The CDR3 covers 16 residues. Trimming removed 4 bases from V and 8 bases from J, with 20 bases in between. In DNA, the CDR3 is TGTGCCAGCAGCTCGAACGTTGCGGGGATTGGGGAAAAACTGTTTTTT. This encodes CASSSNVAGIGEKLFF.

This chain links TRBV29-1 with TRBJ2-3, with 9 bases identical to TRBD1. V gave up 7 bases and J gave up 5 bases; unmatched junction bases: 7. This CDR3 is built from 13 residues. Germline V gene data show CDR1 as SQVTM and CDR2 as ANQGSEA. The CDR3 DNA follows: TGCAGCGGAGAGGGACAGGGAAGAGATACGCAGTATTTT. This sequence encodes CSGEGQGRDTQYF.

This chain connects TRBV19 to TRBJ2-1, with 9 bases aligning to TRBD2. The CDR3 extends over 14 amino acids. Germline V CDR1 and CDR2: LNHDA, SQIVND (reference sequence). V lost 6 bases and J lost 5; bases outside the gene matches: 5. The CDR3 nucleotides are TGTGCCAGTAGGGGTAGCGGGAGTAACAATGAGCAGTTCTTC. Its protein is CASRGSGSNNEQFF. Together with reference TRBV19 and TRBJ2-1, the CDR3 gives the full variable domain: DGGITQSPKYLFRKEGQNVTLSCEQNLNHDAMYWYRQDPGQGLRLIYYSQIVNDFQKGDIAEGYSVSREKKESFPLTVTSAQKNPTAFYLCASRGSGSNNEQFFGPGTRLTVL.

J is TRBJ2-3 and V is TRBV4-1; no clear D. V lost 0 bases, J lost 0 bases, and 4 bases lay in between. This CDR3 has 14 residues. The V gene's germline CDR1 is MGHRA and CDR2 YSYEKL. The CDR3 region is CASSQETSTDTQYF. CDR3 DNA: TGCGCCAGCAGCCAAGAGACAAGCACAGATACGCAGTATTTT.

The V and J genes are TRBV10-3 and TRBJ2-1, with D unresolved. Trimming removed 2 bases from V and 9 bases from J, with 11 bases in between. The CDR3 extends over 13 amino acids. Germline CDR1 and CDR2: ENHRY and SYGVKD. CDR3 sequence (DNA): TGTGCCATCAGTGAGCTACAAGGCGGTGAGCAGTTCTTC. Translation gives CAISELQGGEQFF.

J is TRBJ2-6 and V is TRBV5-4, with D perhaps matching TRBD1 (5 bases). Germline CDR1 reads SGHNT; CDR2 reads YYREEE (reference sequence). This CDR3 has 17 residues. V shed 0 bases and J shed 0 bases, with 10 bases lying between them. CDR3 in DNA: TGTGCCAGCAGCTTGGGACAGAGATACTCTGGGGCCAACGTCCTGACTTTC. It specifies CASSLGQRYSGANVLTF.

The chain is built from TRBV6-1 and TRBJ2-3; D gene ambiguous. The CDR3 runs to 14 residues. V gave up 7 bases and J gave up 0 bases, with 11 bases separating them. Germline values: CDR1 MNHNS, CDR2 SASEGT. CDR3 DNA sequence: TGTGCCAGCACGCAAGGGATCAGCACAGATACGCAGTATTTT. Its protein is CASTQGISTDTQYF.

V is TRBV7-2 and J is TRBJ2-7, with a weak D call TRBD2 (5 bases). Germline CDR1 SGHTA, CDR2 FQGNSA. The CDR3 is 12 amino acids. V was clipped by 2 bases and J by 6 bases, with 8 bases between them. The CDR3 sequence is CASSLRGFEQYF. The CDR3 nucleotides read TGTGCCAGCAGCTTACGAGGGTTCGAGCAGTACTTC.

The V call is TRBV19, the J call TRBJ1-4; D gene ambiguous. Trimming shortened V by 7 bases and J by 0 bases, and 9 bases separated the two germline ends. Germline V lookup: CDR1 LNHDA, CDR2 SQIVND (reference sequence). The CDR3 loop spans 14 amino acids. The CDR3 sequence is CASTQIATNEKLFF. The CDR3 nucleotides read TGTGCCAGTACCCAGATAGCAACTAATGAAAAACTGTTTTTT.